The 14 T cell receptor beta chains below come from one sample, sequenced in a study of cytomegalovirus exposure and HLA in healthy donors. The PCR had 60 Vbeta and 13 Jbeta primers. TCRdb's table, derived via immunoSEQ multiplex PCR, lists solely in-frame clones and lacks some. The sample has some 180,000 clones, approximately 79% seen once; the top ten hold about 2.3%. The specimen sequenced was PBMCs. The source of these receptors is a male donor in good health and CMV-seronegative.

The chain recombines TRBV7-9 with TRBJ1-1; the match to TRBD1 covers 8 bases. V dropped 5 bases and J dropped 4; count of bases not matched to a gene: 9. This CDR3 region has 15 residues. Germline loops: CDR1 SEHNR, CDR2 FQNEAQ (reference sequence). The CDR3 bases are TGTGCCAGCAGCCCGAGACAGGGGTTTGTCACTGAAGCTTTCTTT. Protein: CASSPRQGFVTEAFF.

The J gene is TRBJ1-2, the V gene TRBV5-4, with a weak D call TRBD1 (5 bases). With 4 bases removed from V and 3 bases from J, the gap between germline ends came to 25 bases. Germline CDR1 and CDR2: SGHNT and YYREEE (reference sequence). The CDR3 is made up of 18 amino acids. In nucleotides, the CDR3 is TGTGCCAGCAGCCCACTACGGGGGGGAATGGGTAGTGACTATGGCTACACCTTC. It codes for CASSPLRGGMGSDYGYTF.

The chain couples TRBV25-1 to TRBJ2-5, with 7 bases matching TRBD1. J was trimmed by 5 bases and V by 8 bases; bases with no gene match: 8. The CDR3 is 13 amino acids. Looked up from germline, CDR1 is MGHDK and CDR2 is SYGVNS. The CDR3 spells CASGRQGTETQYF. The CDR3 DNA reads TGTGCCAGCGGCAGACAGGGAACGGAGACCCAGTACTTC.

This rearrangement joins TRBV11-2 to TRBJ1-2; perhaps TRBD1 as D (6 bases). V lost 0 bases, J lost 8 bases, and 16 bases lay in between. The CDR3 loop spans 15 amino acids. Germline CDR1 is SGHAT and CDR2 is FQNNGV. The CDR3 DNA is TGTGCCAGCAGCTTAGATTACGACAGGTTCAAGGGCTACACCTTC. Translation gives CASSLDYDRFKGYTF. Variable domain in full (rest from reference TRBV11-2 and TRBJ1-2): EAGVAQSPRYKIIEKRQSVAFWCNPISGHATLYWYQQILGQGPKLLIQFQNNGVVDDSQLPKDRFSAERLKGVDSTLKIQPAKLEDSAVYLCASSLDYDRFKGYTFGSGTRLTVV.

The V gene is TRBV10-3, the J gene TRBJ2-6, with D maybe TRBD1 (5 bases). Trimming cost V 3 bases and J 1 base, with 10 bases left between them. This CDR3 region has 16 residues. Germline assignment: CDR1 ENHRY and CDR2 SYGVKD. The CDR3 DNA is TGTGCCATCAGTGAAAGTCGACAGTCTGGGGCCAACGTCCTGACTTTC. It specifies CAISESRQSGANVLTF.

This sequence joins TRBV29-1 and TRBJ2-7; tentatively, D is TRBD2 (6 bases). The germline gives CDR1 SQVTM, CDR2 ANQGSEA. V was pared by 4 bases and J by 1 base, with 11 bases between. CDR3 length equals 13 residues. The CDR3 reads CSVGTLASYEQYF. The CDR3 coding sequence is TGCAGCGTTGGAACACTAGCTTCCTACGAGCAGTACTTC.

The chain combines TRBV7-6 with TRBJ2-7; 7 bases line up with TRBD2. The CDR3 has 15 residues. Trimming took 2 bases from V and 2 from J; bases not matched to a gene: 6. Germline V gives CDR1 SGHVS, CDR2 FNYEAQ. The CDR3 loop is CASSLRSSGAYEQYF. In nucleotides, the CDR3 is TGTGCCAGCAGCTTAAGATCTAGCGGAGCCTACGAGCAGTACTTC.

The CDR3 DNA reads TGTGCCAGCAGCTTAGTCCAGGGAACCGGGGAGCTGTTTTTT. Residues: CASSLVQGTGELFF. The chain combines TRBV11-2 with TRBJ2-2; the D gene is possibly TRBD1 (5 bases). CDR1 is SGHAT, CDR2 FQNNGV, per germline. The CDR3 loop spans 14 amino acids. The V gene lost 1 base and the J gene lost 5 bases, with 8 bases spanning the gap.

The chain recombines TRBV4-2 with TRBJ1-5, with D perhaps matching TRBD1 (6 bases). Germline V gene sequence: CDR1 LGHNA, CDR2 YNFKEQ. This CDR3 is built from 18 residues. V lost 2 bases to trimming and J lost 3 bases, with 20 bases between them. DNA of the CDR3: TGTGCCAGCAGCCAAAATCCACAGGGCTCGATTTACAATCAGCCCCAGCATTTT. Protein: CASSQNPQGSIYNQPQHF.

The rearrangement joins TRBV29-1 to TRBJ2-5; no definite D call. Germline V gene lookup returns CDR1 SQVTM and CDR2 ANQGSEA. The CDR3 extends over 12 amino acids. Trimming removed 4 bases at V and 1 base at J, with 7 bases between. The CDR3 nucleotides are TGCAGCGTTGGGGCAGTCCAAGAGACCCAGTACTTC. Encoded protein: CSVGAVQETQYF. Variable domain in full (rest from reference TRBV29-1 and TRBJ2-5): SAVISQKPSRDICQRGTSLTIQCQVDSQVTMMFWYRQQPGQSLTLIATANQGSEATYESGFVIDKFPISRPNLTFSTLTVSNMSPEDSSIYLCSVGAVQETQYFGPGTRLLVL.

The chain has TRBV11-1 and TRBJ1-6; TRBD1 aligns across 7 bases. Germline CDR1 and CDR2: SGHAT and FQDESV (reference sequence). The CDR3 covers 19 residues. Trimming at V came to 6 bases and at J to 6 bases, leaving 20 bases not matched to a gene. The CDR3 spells CASSCDRVWFGGPNSPLHF. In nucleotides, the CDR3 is TGTGCCAGCAGTTGCGACAGGGTTTGGTTTGGAGGTCCTAATTCACCCCTCCACTTT.

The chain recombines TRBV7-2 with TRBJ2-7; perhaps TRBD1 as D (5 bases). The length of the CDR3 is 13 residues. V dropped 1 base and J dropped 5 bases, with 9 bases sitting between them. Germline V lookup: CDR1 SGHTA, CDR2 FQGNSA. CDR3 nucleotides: TGTGCCAGCAGCTTAGTTTGGGGCGACGAGCAGTACTTC. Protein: CASSLVWGDEQYF.

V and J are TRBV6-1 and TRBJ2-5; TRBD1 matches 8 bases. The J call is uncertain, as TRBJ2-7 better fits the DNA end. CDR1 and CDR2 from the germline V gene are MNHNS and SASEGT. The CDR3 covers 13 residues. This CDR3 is CASDRGGSYEQYF. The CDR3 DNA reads TGTGCCTCTGACAGGGGTGGATCCTACGAGCAGTACTTC.

CDR3 sequence (DNA): TGTGCCAGCAGCTTGGGGGGGGACGGGAGCTACACCTTC. Protein product: CASSLGGDGSYTF. V gene TRBV5-4 combines with J gene TRBJ1-2; possibly TRBD1 for D (5 bases). The V end lost 0 bases, the J end lost 9 bases, and 12 bases lay between the germline ends. Germline V CDR1 and CDR2: SGHNT, YYREEE (reference sequence). This CDR3 has 13 residues.